The 14 T cell receptor beta chains below come from one sample, sequenced in a study of metastatic and nonmetastatic thyroid tumors. Among the patients, none had received any treatment before thyroid surgery. TCRdb reprocessed the PCR reads using MiXCR. The data show about 33,000 clones, roughly a sixth seen once. Sequencing was performed on blood. The receptor source for this set is a male donor with papillary thyroid cancer or a benign thyroid nodule (not recorded which). Some clones in this sample may be carry-over from other donors' samples.

In this sample, this clone turned up many times. The chain employs TRBV28 and TRBJ2-5, with 11 bases lining up with TRBD2. This CDR3 comprises 15 residues. Germline V gene sequence: CDR1 MDHEN, CDR2 SYDVKM. J gave up 2 bases and V 5 bases, and 4 bases lay outside the gene matches. This chain's CDR3 is CASSTRLAGQETQYF. Here the CDR3 DNA reads TGTGCCAGCAGTACCCGACTAGCGGGGCAAGAGACCCAGTACTTC.

This clone was recorded at least ten times. The chain uses TRBV6-4 and TRBJ2-1; 7 bases align to TRBD2. The CDR3 consists of 15 residues. The germline gives CDR1 MRHNA, CDR2 SNTAGT. V lost 0 bases and J lost 1; bases outside the gene matches: 0. Here the CDR3 reads CASSDSAGSYNEQFF. The CDR3 DNA follows: TGTGCCAGCAGTGACTCAGCGGGGTCCTACAATGAGCAGTTCTTC.

This clone was observed a few times. A much larger clone differs by one base, so this may be a read error. The rearrangement uses TRBV29-1 and TRBJ1-4; TRBD1 matches at 7 bases. The CDR3 is 13 residues long. After removal of 5 bases from V and 7 bases from J, the junction contained 7 bases not matched to a gene. CDR1 and CDR2 (germline): SQVTM, ANQGSEA. The CDR3: CSVPKGASEKLFF. The CDR3 DNA reads TGCAGCGTTCCCAAGGGGGCGAGTGAAAAACTGTTTTTT.

This clone was observed many times. This sequence joins TRBV4-1 and TRBJ2-5; TRBD2 aligns across 10 bases. Germline V gene lookup returns CDR1 MGHRA and CDR2 YSYEKL. V gave up 3 bases and J gave up 5 bases; unmatched junction bases: 9. The CDR3 extends over 16 amino acids. CDR3 DNA sequence: TGCGCCAGCAGCCAGTTAAGCGGGAGGGCCCTGGAGACCCAGTACTTC. Translation gives CASSQLSGRALETQYF.

There are many counts of this clone. The V and J genes are TRBV6-5 and TRBJ1-4; D is undetermined. V was clipped by 2 bases and J by 7 bases, with 8 bases between them. Per germline, CDR1 MNHEY and CDR2 SVGAGI. The CDR3 extends over 13 amino acids. The CDR3 sequence is CASSYIGVEKLFF. The CDR3 nucleotides read TGTGCCAGCAGTTACATAGGTGTTGAAAAACTGTTTTTT.

This clone was observed at least ten times. This rearrangement joins TRBV7-2 to TRBJ1-6; TRBD1 might be the D (5 bases). With 5 bases removed from V and 4 bases from J, the gap between germline ends came to 18 bases. The CDR3 sequence is 17 residues long. CDR1 SGHTA and CDR2 FQGNSA come from the germline V gene. The CDR3: CASSPPPGKFYNSPLHF. CDR3 DNA sequence: TGTGCCAGCAGCCCCCCCCCAGGGAAGTTTTATAATTCACCCCTCCACTTT.

This clone appeared many times. At the DNA level, this CDR3 is encoded by other sequences in the same sample as well. V is TRBV2 and J is TRBJ1-5; maybe TRBD1 (5 bases). Germline-derived CDR1 and CDR2 are SNHLY and FYNNEI. CDR3 length: 15 amino acids. V lost 1 base and J 6 bases, leaving 13 bases between the germline ends. The CDR3 DNA sequence: TGTGCCAGCAGTGAAGGTAATTCAGGGATTCAGCCCCAGCATTTT. Amino acid sequence: CASSEGNSGIQPQHF.

This clone was found many times. V usage is TRBV3-1 and J usage is TRBJ2-3; no definite D call. Germline CDR1 is LGHDT and CDR2 is YNNKEL (reference sequence). Trimming took 4 bases from V and 1 from J, leaving 12 bases between them. This CDR3 comprises 15 residues. CDR3 DNA: TGTGCCAGCAGCCCCAACGCGCAGGGCACAGATACGCAGTATTTT. It encodes CASSPNAQGTDTQYF.

The CDR3 DNA is TGTGCCAGCAAGAAAGACAGGCCAACTTCCTACGAGCAGTACTTC. Amino acid sequence: CASKKDRPTSYEQYF. This chain uses TRBV6-1 with TRBJ2-7, with a tentative D call TRBD1 (6 bases). Looked up from germline, CDR1 is MNHNS and CDR2 is SASEGT. The CDR3 is made up of 15 amino acids. The ends were cut back, 7 bases at V and 1 base at J, with 17 bases in the middle.

The chain uses TRBV6-1 and TRBJ2-1; D is perhaps TRBD1 or TRBD2 (6 bases each). V lost 7 bases, J lost 0 bases, and 19 bases lay in between. The germline CDR1 and CDR2 sequences are MNHNS and SASEGT. The CDR3 totals 17 residues. The CDR3 loop reads CASTRRGGRSSYNEQFF. The CDR3 nucleotides are TGTGCCAGCACCCGTAGAGGGGGGAGAAGCTCCTACAATGAGCAGTTCTTC.

This clone came up many times. This chain joins TRBV5-6 and TRBJ2-1; 9 bases map to TRBD1. Germline loops: CDR1 SGHDT, CDR2 YYEEEE. This CDR3 has 15 amino acids. Losses at the gene ends were 3 bases for V and 6 bases for J; bases not matched to a gene: 7. This CDR3 reads CASSSRPGQGNEQFF. CDR3 in DNA: TGTGCCAGCAGCTCCCGCCCGGGACAGGGCAATGAGCAGTTCTTC.

This clone was seen ten or more times. The rearrangement uses TRBV15 and TRBJ1-4; possible D gene TRBD1, 6 bases. Trimming removed 4 bases from V and 5 bases from J, with 11 bases in between. The CDR3 runs 14 residues. The germline V gene encodes CDR1 LNHNV and CDR2 YYDKDF (reference sequence). CDR3 coding DNA: TGTGCCACCAGCATGGACAGCCGGAATGAAAAACTGTTTTTT. It is translated as CATSMDSRNEKLFF.

This clone was found a few times. The rearrangement links TRBV12-3 or TRBV12-4 to TRBJ1-5, with 7 bases matching TRBD1. The CDR3 is made up of 17 amino acids. With V trimmed by 6 bases and J by 15 bases, 26 bases remained unmatched. The CDR3 sequence: CASSQSDRASRQGAAHF. For the CDR3, the DNA is TGTGCCAGCAGCCAATCTGACAGAGCCTCCAGACAGGGCGCGGCGCATTTT.

V and J are TRBV7-2 and TRBJ1-5; TRBD1 matches 9 bases. CDR1 is SGHTA and CDR2 is FQGNSA in the germline V gene. The CDR3 totals 15 residues. J gave up 4 bases and V 5 bases, and 6 bases lay outside the gene matches. The CDR3 is CASSLQGARNQPQHF. The CDR3 bases are TGTGCCAGCAGCCTACAGGGGGCGCGTAATCAGCCCCAGCATTTT.